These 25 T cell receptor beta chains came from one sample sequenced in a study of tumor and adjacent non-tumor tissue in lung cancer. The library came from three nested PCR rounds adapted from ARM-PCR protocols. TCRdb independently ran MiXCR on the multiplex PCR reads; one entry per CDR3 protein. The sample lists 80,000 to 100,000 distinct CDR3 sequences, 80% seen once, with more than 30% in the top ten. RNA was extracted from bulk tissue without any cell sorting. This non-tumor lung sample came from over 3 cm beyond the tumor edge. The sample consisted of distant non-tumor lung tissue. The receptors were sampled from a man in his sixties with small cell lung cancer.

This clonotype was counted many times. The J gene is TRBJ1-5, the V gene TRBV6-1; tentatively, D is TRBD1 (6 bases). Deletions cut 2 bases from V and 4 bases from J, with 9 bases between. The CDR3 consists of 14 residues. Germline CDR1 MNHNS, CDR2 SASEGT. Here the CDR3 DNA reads TGTGCCAGCAGTGAATGGGGGCAGAATCAGCCCCAGCATTTT. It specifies CASSEWGQNQPQHF.

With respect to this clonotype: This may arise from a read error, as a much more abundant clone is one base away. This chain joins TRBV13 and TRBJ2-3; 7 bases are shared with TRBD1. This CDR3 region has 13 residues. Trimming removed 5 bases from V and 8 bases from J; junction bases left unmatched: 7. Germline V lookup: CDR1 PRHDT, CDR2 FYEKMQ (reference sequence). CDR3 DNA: TGTGCCAGCAGCCACGACAGGGAAGGTACGCAGTATTTT. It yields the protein CASSHDREGTQYF.

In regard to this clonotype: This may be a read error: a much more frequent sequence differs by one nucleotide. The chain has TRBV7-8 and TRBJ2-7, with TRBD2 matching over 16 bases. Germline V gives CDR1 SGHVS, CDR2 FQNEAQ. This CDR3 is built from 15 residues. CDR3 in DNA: TGTGCCGGCAGCTTGGGACTAGCGGGAGGGGGAGAGCAGTACGTC. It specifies CAGSLGLAGGGEQYV.

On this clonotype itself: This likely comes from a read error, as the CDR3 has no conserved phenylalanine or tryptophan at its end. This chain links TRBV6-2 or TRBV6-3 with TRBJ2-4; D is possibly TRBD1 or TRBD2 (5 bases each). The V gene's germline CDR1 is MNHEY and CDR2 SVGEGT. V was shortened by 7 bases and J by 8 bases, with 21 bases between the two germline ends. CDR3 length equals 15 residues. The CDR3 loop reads CASKDSGTLRDIQYL. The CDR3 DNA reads TGTGCCAGCAAGGATTCAGGGACCCTTAGGGACATTCAGTACCTT.

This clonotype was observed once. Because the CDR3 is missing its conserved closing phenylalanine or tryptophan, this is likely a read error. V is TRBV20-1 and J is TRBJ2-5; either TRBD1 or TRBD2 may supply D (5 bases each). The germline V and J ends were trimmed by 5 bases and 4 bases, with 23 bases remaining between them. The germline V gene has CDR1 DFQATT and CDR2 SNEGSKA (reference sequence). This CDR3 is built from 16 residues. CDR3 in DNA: TGCAGTGCTGACCCTCAGCACCTATCGGGACGAGAGACCCAGTACTTA. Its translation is CSADPQHLSGRETQYL.

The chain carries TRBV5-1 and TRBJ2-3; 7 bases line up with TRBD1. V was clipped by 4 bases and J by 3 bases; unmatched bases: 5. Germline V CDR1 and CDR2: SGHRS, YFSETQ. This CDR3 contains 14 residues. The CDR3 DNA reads TGCGCCAGCAGCCCTGACAGGGCGACAGATACGCAGTATTTT. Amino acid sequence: CASSPDRATDTQYF. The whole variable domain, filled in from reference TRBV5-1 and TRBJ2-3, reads KAGVTQTPRYLIKTRGQQVTLSCSPISGHRSVSWYQQTPGQGLQFLFEYFSETQRNKGNFPGRFSGRQFSNSRSEMNVSTLELGDSALYLCASSPDRATDTQYFGPGTRLTVL.

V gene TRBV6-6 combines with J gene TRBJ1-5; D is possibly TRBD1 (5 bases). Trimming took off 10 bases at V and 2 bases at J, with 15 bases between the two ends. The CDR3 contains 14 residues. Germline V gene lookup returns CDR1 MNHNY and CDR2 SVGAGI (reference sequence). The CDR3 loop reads CATGTTRRNQPQHF. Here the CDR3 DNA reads TGTGCCACCGGGACTACTCGTCGCAATCAGCCCCAGCATTTT.

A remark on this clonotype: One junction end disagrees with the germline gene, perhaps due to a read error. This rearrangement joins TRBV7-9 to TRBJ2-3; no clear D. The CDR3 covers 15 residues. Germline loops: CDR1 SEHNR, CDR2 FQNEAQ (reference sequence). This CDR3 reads CGSSSAGWGRDTQYF. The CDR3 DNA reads TGTGGCAGCAGCTCTGCCGGGTGGGGAAGGGATACGCAGTATTTT.

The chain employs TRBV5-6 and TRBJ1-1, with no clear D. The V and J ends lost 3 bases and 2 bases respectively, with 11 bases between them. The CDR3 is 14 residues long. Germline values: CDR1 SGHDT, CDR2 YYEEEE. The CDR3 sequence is CASSSEQLNTEAFF. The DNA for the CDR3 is TGTGCCAGCAGCTCAGAACAGCTCAACACTGAAGCTTTCTTT.

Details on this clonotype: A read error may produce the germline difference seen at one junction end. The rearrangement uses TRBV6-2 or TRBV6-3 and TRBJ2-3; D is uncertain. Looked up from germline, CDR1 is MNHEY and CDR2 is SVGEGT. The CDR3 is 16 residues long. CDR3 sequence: CAGSLLVLSGTDTQYF. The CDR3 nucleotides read TGTGCCGGCAGTCTCCTGGTACTATCAGGCACAGATACGCAGTATTTT.

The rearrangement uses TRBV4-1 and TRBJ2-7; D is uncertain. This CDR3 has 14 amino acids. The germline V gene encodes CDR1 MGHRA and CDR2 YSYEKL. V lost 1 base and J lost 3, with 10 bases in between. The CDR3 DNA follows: TGCGCCAGCAGCCAAGTACCGTCTTACTACGAGCAGTACTTC. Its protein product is CASSQVPSYYEQYF.

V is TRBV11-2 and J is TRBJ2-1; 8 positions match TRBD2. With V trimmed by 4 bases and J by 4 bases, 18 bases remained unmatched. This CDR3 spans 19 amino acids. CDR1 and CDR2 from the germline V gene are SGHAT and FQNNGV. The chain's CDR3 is CASSSGGGTCGSIYNEQFF. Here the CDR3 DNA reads TGTGCCAGCAGCTCCGGGGGGGGGACTTGCGGGAGTATTTACAATGAGCAGTTCTTC.

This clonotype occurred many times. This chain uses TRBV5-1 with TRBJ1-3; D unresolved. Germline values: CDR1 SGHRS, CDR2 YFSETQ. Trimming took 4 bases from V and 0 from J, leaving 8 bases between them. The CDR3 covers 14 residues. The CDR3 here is CASSIDGSGNTIYF. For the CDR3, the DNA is TGCGCCAGCAGCATTGACGGCTCTGGAAACACCATATATTTT.

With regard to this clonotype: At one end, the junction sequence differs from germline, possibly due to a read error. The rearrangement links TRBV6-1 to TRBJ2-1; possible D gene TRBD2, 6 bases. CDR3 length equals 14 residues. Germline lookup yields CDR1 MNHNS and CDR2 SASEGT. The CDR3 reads CASIYIGSRNEQSF. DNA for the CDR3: TGTGCCAGCATCTATATCGGGAGTAGGAATGAGCAGTCCTTC.

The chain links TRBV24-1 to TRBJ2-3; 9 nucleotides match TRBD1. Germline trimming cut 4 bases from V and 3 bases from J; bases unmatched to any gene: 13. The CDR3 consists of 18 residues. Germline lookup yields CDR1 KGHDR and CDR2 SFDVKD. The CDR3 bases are TGTGCCACCAGTGACCTTACCGGGACAGGGACTGATACAGATACGCAGTATTTT. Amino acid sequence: CATSDLTGTGTDTDTQYF.

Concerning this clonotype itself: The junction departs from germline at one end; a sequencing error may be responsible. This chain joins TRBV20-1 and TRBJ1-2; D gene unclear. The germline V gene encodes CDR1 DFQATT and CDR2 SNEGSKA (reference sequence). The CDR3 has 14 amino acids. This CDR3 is CGARDLYSRYGYTF. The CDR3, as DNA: TGCGGTGCTAGAGATCTCTATAGCCGCTATGGCTACACATTC.

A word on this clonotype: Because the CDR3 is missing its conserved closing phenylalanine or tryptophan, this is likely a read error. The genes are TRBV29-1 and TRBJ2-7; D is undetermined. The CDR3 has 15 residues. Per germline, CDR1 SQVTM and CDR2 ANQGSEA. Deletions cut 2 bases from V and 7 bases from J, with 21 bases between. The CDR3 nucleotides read TGCAGCGTTGAAAACGGACCCCCTGATCTCTATGAGCAGTACGAC. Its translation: CSVENGPPDLYEQYD.

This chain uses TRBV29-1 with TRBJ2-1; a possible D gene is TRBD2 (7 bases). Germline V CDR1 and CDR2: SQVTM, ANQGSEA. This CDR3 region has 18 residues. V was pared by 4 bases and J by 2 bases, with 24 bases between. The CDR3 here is CSVAGGLAVGSPYNEQFF. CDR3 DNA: TGCAGCGTTGCTGGGGGGCTAGCGGTAGGGAGCCCCTACAATGAGCAGTTCTTC.

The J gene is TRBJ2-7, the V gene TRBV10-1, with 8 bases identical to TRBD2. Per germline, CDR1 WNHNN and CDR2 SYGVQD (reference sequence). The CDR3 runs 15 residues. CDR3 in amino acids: CPSSGERESRSEQYV. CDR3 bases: TGCCCCAGCAGTGGGGAGCGGGAGTCCAGGAGCGAGCAGTACGTC.

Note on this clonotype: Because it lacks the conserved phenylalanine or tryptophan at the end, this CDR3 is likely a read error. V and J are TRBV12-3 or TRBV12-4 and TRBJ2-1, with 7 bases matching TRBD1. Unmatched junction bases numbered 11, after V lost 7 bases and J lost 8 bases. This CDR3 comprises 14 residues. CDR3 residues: CASISGTEHDEQFL. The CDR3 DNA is TGTGCCAGCATTTCCGGGACAGAGCACGATGAGCAGTTCTTA.

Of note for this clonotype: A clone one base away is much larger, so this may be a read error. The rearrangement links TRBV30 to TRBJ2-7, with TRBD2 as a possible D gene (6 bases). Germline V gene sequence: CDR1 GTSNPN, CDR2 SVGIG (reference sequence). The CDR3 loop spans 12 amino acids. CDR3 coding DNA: TGTGCCTGGACGACTAGTTTCGCCGAGGAGTACTTC. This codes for CAWTTSFAEEYF.

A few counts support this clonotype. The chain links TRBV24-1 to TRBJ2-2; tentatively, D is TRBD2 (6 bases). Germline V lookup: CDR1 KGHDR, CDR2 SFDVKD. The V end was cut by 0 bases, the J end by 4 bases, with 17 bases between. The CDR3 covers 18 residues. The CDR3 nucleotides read TGTGCCACCAGTGATTTGCCCCGGGGCCGGAGGGCCACCGGGGAGCTGTTTTTT. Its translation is CATSDLPRGRRATGELFF.

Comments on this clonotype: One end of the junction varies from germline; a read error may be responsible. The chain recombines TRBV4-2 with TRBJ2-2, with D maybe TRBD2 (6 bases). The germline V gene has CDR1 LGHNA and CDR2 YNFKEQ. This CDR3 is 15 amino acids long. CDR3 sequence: CASSLPGVNTGELFF. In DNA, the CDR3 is TGCGCCAGTAGCCTGCCGGGAGTGAACACCGGGGAGCTGTTTTTT.

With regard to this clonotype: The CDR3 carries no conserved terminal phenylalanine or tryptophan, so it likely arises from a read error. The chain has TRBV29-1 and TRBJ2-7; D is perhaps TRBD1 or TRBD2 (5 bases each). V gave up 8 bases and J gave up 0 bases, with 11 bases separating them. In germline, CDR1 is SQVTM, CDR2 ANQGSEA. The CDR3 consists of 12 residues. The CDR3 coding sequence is TGCAGCACCCGGGACGCCTCCTACGAGCAGTACTCC. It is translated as CSTRDASYEQYS.

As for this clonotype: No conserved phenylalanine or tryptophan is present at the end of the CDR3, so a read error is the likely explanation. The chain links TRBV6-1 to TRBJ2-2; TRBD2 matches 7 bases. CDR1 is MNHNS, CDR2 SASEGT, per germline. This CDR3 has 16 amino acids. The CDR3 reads CATTNPGLSVPGGLFL. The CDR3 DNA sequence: TGTGCCACCACGAACCCGGGACTATCGGTCCCCGGGGGGCTGTTTCTT.